This T cell receptor beta chain emerged from a study of blood T cell repertoires in COVID-19. Study details: The cDNA or gDNA used as material had been derived from T cells, B-cell-depleted T cells, or PBMCs.

Trimming removed 4 bases from V and 2 bases from J; junction bases left unmatched: 8. The CDR3 spans 16 residues. The germline CDR1 and CDR2 sequences are KGHSH and LQKENI. Sequencing was performed with immunoSEQ multiplex PCR; in TCRdb, only in-frame clones are kept and a portion is missing. In the table there are about 200,000 clones, 86% of which are singletons. The receptor's source is a woman in her 70s with acute or convalescent COVID-19. The chain employs TRBV18 and TRBJ1-3; TRBD1 aligns across 7 bases. Sequencing was performed on peripheral blood. The CDR3 sequence: CASSRSIDRAGNTIYF. The CDR3 DNA reads TGTGCCAGCTCACGTTCGATTGACAGGGCTGGAAACACCATATATTTT.